This entry features one T cell receptor (beta chain) sequence. Its antigen is undetermined. Sorts performed in triplicate captured 320,000 or so cells each from every CD8+ T cell subset. The TRB libraries of cDNA were built by UMI-labeled 5' RACE. TCRdb reprocessed the 5' RACE reads and reports one entry per CDR3 protein, with no DNA. Seen in this sample are more than 65,000 distinct CDR3 sequences; the ten most common clones hold around 1.5%. This entry belongs to a study of CXCR3-negative and CXCR3-positive naive CD8 T cells. CDR3 size: 11 residues. Whole-study results and caveats: Naive cells that were CXCR3-positive had more hydrophobic TRB CDR3s (compared with CXCR3-negative naive cells). TRB CDR3 properties were used to infer TCR strength, and surface CD5 was comparable between naive subsets.

This chain uses TRBV12-3 or TRBV12-4 with TRBJ2-7. The source of this sequence is a human donor in good health. Some clones in this sample may be carry-over from other donors' samples. Input material: naive CXCR3- CD8+ T cells from blood. The subset was: CD45RO-CCR7+CD27+CD95- naive CD8+ T cells lacking CXCR3 (TNR3-). CDR3 sequence: CASSPVGEQYF.